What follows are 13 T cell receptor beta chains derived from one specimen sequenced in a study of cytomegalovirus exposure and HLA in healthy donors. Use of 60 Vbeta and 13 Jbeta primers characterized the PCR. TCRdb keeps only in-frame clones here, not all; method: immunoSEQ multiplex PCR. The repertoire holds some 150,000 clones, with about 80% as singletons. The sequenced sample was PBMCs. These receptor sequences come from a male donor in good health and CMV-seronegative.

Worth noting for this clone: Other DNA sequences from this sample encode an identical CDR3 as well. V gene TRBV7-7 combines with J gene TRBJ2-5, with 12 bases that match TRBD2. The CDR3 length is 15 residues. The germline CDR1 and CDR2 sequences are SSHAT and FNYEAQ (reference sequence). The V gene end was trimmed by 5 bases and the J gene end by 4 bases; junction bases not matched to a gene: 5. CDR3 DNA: TGTGCCAGCAGCCTCCAACTAGCGGGGGGAGAGACCCAGTACTTC. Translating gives CASSLQLAGGETQYF.

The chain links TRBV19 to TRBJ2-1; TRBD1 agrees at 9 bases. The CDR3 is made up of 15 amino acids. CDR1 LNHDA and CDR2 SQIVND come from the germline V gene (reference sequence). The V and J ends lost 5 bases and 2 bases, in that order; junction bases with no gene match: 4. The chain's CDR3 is CASSSRQGAYNEQFF. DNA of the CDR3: TGTGCCAGTAGTTCACGACAGGGGGCCTACAATGAGCAGTTCTTC.

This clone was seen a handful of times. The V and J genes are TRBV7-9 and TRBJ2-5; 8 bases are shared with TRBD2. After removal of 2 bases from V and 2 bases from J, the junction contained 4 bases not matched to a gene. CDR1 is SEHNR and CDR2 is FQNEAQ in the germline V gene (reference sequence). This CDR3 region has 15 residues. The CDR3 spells CASSLWSGGQETQYF. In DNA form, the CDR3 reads TGTGCCAGCAGCTTATGGTCGGGGGGGCAAGAGACCCAGTACTTC.

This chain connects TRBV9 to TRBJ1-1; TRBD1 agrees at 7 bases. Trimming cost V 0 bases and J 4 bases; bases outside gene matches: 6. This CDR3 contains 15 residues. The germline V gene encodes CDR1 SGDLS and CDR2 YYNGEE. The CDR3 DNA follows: TGTGCCAGCAGCGTAGATACTCCAGGGGGCACTGAAGCTTTCTTT. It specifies CASSVDTPGGTEAFF. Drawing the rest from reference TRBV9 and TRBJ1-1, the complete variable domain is DSGVTQTPKHLITATGQRVTLRCSPRSGDLSVYWYQQSLDQGLQFLIQYYNGEERAKGNILERFSAQQFPDLHSELNLSSLELGDSALYFCASSVDTPGGTEAFFGQGTRLTVV.

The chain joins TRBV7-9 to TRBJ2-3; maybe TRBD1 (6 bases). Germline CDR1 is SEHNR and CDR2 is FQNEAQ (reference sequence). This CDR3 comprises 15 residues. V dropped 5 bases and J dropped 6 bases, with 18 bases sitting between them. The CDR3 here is CASSLRQDLLDTQYF. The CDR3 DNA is TGTGCCAGCAGCCTAAGACAGGACCTTCTGGATACGCAGTATTTT.

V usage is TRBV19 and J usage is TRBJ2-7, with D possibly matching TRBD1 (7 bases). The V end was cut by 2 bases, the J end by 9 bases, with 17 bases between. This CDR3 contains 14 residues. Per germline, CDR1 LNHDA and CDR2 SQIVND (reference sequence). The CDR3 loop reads CASSIQGGGEGQYF. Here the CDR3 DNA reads TGTGCCAGTAGTATACAAGGAGGGGGCGAGGGGCAGTACTTC.

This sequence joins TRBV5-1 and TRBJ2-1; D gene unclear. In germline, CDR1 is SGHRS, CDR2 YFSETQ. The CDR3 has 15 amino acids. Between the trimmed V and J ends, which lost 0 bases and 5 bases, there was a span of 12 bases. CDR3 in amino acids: CASSLEAGANNEQFF. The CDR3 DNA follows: TGCGCCAGCAGCTTGGAGGCAGGCGCCAACAATGAGCAGTTCTTC.

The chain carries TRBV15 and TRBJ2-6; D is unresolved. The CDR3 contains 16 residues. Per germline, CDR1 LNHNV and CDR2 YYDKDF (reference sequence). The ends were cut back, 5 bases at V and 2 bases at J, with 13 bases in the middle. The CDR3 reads CATSDLGSPGANVLTF. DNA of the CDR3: TGTGCCACCAGCGACCTGGGCTCTCCTGGGGCCAACGTCCTGACTTTC.

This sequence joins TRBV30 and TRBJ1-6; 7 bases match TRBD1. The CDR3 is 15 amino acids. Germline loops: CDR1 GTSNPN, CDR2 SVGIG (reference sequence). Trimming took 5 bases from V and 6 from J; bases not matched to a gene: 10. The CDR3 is CAWLPPGQLNSPLHF. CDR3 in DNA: TGTGCCTGGCTACCCCCGGGACAGCTTAATTCACCCCTCCACTTT.

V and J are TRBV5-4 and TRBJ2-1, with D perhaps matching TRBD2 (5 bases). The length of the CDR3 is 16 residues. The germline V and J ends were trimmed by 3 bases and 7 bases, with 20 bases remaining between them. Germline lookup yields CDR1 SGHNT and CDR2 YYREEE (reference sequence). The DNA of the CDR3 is TGTGCCAGCAGCTCACGAGCCTGGAGTGGGAGTAATGAGCAGTTCTTC. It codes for CASSSRAWSGSNEQFF.

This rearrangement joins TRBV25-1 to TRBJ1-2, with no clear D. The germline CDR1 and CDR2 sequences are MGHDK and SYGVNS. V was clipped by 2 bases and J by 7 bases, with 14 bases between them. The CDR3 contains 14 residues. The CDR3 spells CASSEEATSTGYTF. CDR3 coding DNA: TGTGCCAGCAGTGAAGAGGCGACCTCAACTGGCTACACCTTC.

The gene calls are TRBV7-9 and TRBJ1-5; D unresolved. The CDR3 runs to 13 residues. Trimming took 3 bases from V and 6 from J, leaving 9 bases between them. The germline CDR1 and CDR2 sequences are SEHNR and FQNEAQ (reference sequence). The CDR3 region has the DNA TGTGCCAGCAGCTTGACATCGAGTCAGCCCCAGCATTTT. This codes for CASSLTSSQPQHF.

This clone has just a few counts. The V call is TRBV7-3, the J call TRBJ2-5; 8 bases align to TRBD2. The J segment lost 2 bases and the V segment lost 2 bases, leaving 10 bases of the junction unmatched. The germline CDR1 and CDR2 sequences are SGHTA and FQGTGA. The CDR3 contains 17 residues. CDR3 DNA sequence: TGTGCCAGCAGCTTAGGGGCCATGGGCGGGGGGCAAGAGACCCAGTACTTC. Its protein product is CASSLGAMGGGQETQYF. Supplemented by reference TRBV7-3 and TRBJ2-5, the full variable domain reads GAGVSQTPSNKVTEKGKYVELRCDPISGHTALYWYRQSLGQGPEFLIYFQGTGAADDSGLPNDRFFAVRPEGSVSTLKIQRTERGDSAVYLCASSLGAMGGGQETQYFGPGTRLLVL.